A selection of T cell receptor beta chains follows, all from one sample in a study of T cell repertoires in cytomegalovirus infection. Each CDR3 protein is one row after TCRdb ran MiXCR on the reads. This repertoire shows about 700,000 distinct CDR3 sequences, about 33% found once; its top ten account for roughly 18%. Which antigens these TCRs recognize remains unknown. The sequencing used cultured PBMCs, collected from culture after CMV antigen stimulation. The receptors come from a human donor in good health (CMV status not recorded). Some clones in this sample may be carry-over from other donors' samples. Each CDR3 is given with its conserved first and last residue. D genes are given only for firm matches. Size is stated for part of the rows, as once, few or many counts, or as a class when the clone is expanded.

>TRBJ1-1|few|TRBV7-2|.
CASSFQSENTEAFF
TGTGCCAGCAGCTTCCAGTCCGAGAACACTGAAGCTTTCTTT
>TRBJ2-7|few|TRBV20-1|TRBD1
CSAHGVDRGYEQYF
TGCAGTGCCCACGGAGTGGACAGGGGATACGAGCAGTACTTC
>TRBJ1-5|few|TRBV7-2|TRBD1
CASSFYAGTGEPQHF
TGTGCCAGCAGCTTTTACGCGGGGACAGGGGAGCCCCAGCATTTT
>TRBJ1-1|few|TRBV11-2|.
CASSLRPRALAEAFF
TGTGCCAGCAGCTTACGCCCCCGGGCGTTGGCTGAAGCTTTCTTT
>TRBJ2-5|.|TRBV6-1|.
CASTLNRDGEETQYF
TGTGCCAGCACTTTAAACCGGGACGGGGAAGAGACCCAGTACTTC
>TRBJ1-1|.|TRBV6-1|.
CAIKEGDLEAFF
TGTGCCATCAAGGAGGGGGACTTAGAAGCTTTCTTT
>TRBJ2-7|few|TRBV6-5|.
CASSYGDRLYEQYF
TGTGCCAGCAGTTACGGGGACCGACTCTACGAGCAGTACTTC
>TRBJ2-3|.|TRBV20-1|.
CSARTGAAGDTQYF
TGCAGTGCCAGGACTGGGGCGGCGGGAGATACGCAGTATTTT
>TRBJ1-1|many|TRBV7-2|.
CASSYGTGNTEAFF
TGTGCCAGCAGCTACGGTACGGGGAACACTGAAGCTTTCTTT
>TRBJ2-1|once|TRBV20-1|.
CSARRGRASYNEQFF
TGCAGTGCTAGAAGGGGGAGGGCTTCCTACAATGAGCAGTTCTTC
>TRBJ1-2|few|TRBV19|TRBD1
CASSDRELGYTF
TGTGCCAGTAGCGACAGGGAGCTTGGCTACACCTTC
>TRBJ1-1|.|TRBV5-4|TRBD1
CASSLLSGQVEAFF
TGTGCCAGCAGCTTGCTTTCGGGACAGGTTGAAGCTTTCTTT
>TRBJ2-5|once|TRBV7-6|TRBD2
CASSTLGTSLTQYF
TGTGCCAGCAGCACATTGGGGACTAGTTTGACCCAGTACTTC
>TRBJ1-1|few|TRBV4-2|.
CASSRGEVNTEAFF
TGTGCCAGCAGCCGGGGGGAGGTGAACACTGAAGCTTTCTTT
>TRBJ2-1|few|TRBV10-3|TRBD1
CATGQGSPSSYNEQFF
TGTGCCACCGGACAGGGGTCTCCAAGCTCCTACAATGAGCAGTTCTTC
>TRBJ2-3|.|TRBV29-1|.
CSGRVGGTDTQYF
TGCAGCGGTCGGGTGGGGGGAACAGATACGCAGTATTTT
>TRBJ2-7|few|TRBV7-2|TRBD2
CASSSQPGLAYYEQYF
TGTGCCAGCAGCTCGCAACCGGGACTAGCGTACTACGAGCAGTACTTC
>TRBJ2-7|.|TRBV6-6|TRBD2
CASSYSGRVYEQYF
TGTGCCAGCAGTTACAGCGGGAGAGTCTACGAGCAGTACTTC
>TRBJ1-5|many|TRBV7-2|.
CASSLGRFSNQPQHF
TGTGCCAGCAGCCTCGGACGTTTTAGCAATCAGCCCCAGCATTTT
>TRBJ2-2|few|TRBV2|.
CACRAGPNTGELFF
TGTGCCTGTCGGGCGGGCCCGAACACCGGGGAGCTGTTTTTT
>TRBJ2-7|few|TRBV2|.
CASSDYDYEQYF
TGTGCCAGCAGTGACTATGACTACGAGCAGTACTTC
>TRBJ1-3|.|TRBV3-1|TRBD1
CASSQEPGGGNTIYF
TGTGCCAGCAGCCAAGAGCCAGGGGGAGGAAACACCATATATTTT
>TRBJ2-4|.|TRBV20-1|TRBD1
CSASYEGAGKNIQYF
TGCAGTGCTAGTTATGAGGGGGCGGGCAAAAACATTCAGTACTTC
>TRBJ2-6|.|TRBV5-8|.
CASSLVGAILGSGANVLTF
TGTGCCAGCAGCTTGGTCGGCGCGATTCTGGGCTCTGGGGCCAACGTCCTGACTTTC
>TRBJ1-2|.|TRBV15|.
CATSREWIGVDSNYGYTF
TGTGCCACCAGCAGAGAATGGATAGGGGTTGACTCTAACTATGGCTACACCTTC